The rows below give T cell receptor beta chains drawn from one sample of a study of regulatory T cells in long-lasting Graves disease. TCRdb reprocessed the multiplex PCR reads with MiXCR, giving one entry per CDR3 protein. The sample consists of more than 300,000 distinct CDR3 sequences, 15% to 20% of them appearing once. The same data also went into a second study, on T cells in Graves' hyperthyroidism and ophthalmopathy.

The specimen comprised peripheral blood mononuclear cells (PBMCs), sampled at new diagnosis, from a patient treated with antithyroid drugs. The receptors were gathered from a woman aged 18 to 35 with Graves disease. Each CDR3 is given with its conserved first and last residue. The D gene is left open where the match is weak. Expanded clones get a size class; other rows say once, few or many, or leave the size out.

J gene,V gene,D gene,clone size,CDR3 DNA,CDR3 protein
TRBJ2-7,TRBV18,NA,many,TGTGCCAGCTCACTACTTCCAGTAAGCTACGAGCAGTACTTC,CASSLLPVSYEQYF
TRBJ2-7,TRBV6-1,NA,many,TGTGCCAGCAGTCCTTCGGCTTCCAAAGGGAACGAGCAGTACTTC,CASSPSASKGNEQYF
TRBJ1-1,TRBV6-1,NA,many,TGTGCCAGCAGTGTGGTGAGAGGGACCTTCAAAGAAGCTTTCTTT,CASSVVRGTFKEAFF
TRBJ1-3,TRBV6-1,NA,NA,TGTGCCAGTTCAGGGGATGGAAACACCATATATTTT,CASSGDGNTIYF
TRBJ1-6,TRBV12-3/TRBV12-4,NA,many,TGTGCCAGCAGTTTGAGCTATTCACCCCTCCACTTT,CASSLSYSPLHF
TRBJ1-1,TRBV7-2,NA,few,TGTGCCAGCAGCTTACACAGGGAGTGGAACACTGAAGCTTTCTTT,CASSLHREWNTEAFF
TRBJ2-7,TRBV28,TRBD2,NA,TGTGCCAGCAGTTTCGGGACTAGTTTGGGCGAGCAGTACTTC,CASSFGTSLGEQYF
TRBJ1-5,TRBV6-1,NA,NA,TGTGCCAGCAGTGAAATCGTGGGCAATCAGCCCCAGCATTTT,CASSEIVGNQPQHF
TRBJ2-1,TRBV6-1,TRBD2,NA,TGTGCCAGCAGTGGGGCTAGCGGGAGTTATGAGCAGTTCTTC,CASSGASGSYEQFF
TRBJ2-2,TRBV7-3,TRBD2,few,TGTGCCAGCAACCCGGGACTAGCGGACACCGGGGAGCTGTTTTTT,CASNPGLADTGELFF
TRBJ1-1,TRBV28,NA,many,TGTGCCAGCAGTTTCCGGCCTGAAGCTTTCTTT,CASSFRPEAFF
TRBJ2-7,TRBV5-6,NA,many,TGTGCCAGCAGCCGACCCTTCACGGGACGGACACCTTACGAGCAGTACTTC,CASSRPFTGRTPYEQYF
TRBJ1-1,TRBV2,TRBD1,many,TGTGCCAGCAGGGACAGGGTTCTTGCCACTGAAGCTTTCTTT,CASRDRVLATEAFF
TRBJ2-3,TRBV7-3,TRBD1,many,TGTGCCAGCAGCCGACCCGGGACAGGGATTACAGATACGCAGTATTTT,CASSRPGTGITDTQYF
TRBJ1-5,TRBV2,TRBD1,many,TGTGCCAGCAGTATTCCGGGACAGGGGCCCTTTCAGCCCCAGCATTTT,CASSIPGQGPFQPQHF
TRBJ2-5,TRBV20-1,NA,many,TGCAGTGCTAGCCGGAGGGAAGAGACCCAGTACTTC,CSASRREETQYF
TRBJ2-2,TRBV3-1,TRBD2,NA,TGTGCCAGCAGCCAATTACCGGGACTAGCGGGGAACACCGGGGAGCTGTTTTTT,CASSQLPGLAGNTGELFF
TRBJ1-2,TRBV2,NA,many,TGTGCCAGCAGTGACGAACGGTGGACGGCCGGCTACACCTTC,CASSDERWTAGYTF
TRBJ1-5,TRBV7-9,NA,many,TGTGCCAGCAGCTTAAGTAGCAATCAGCCCCAGCATTTT,CASSLSSNQPQHF
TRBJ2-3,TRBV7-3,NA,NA,TGTGCCAGCAGCCTATTGGGAATAGCCAGTCGCACAGATACGCAGTATTTT,CASSLLGIASRTDTQYF
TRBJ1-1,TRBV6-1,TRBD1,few,TGTGCCGGCCTTTCTACGGGACAGGTCTTTACTGAAGCTTTCTTT,CAGLSTGQVFTEAFF
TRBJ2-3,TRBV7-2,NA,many,TGTGCCAGCAGCTTGGGCGTTGCGGGCGGGGCCGGCACAGATACGCAGTATTTT,CASSLGVAGGAGTDTQYF
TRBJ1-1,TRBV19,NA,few,TGTGCCAGTAGTATTGGGCAGCGAAACACTGAAGCTTTCTTT,CASSIGQRNTEAFF
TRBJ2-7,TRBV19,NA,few,TGTGCCAGTAGTATGGAGGCGGGGACTTACGAGCAGTACTTC,CASSMEAGTYEQYF
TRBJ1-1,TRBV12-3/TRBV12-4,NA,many,TGTGCCAGCAGTTTTGGGGGTGGGGGGCTAGGGACTGAAGCTTTCTTT,CASSFGGGGLGTEAFF
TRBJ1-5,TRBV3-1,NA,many,TGTGCCAGCAGCCAAGGGCCCTCTAGCAATCAGCCCCAGCATTTT,CASSQGPSSNQPQHF
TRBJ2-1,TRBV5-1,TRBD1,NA,TGCGCCAGCAGCATGGGACAGGGTGGCCACAATGAGCAGTTCTTC,CASSMGQGGHNEQFF
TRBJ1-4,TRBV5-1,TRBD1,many,TGCGCCAGCAGCGTGACAGGGGTCGTGCAAAATGAAAAACTGTTTTTT,CASSVTGVVQNEKLFF
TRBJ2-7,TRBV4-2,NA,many,TGTGCCAGCAGCCAAGGATCAGGGGGGTCCTACGAGCAGTACTTC,CASSQGSGGSYEQYF
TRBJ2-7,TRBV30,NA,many,TGTGCCTGGAGTACCACACTAGCCTTCTCCTACGAGCAGTACTTC,CAWSTTLAFSYEQYF
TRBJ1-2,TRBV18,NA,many,TGTGCCAGCTCACCCAGAGAAGGAAGTGGCTACACCTTC,CASSPREGSGYTF
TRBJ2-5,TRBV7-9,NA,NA,TGTGCCAGCAGCTTAGGGCAGGGGATCGGGGAGACCCAGTACTTC,CASSLGQGIGETQYF
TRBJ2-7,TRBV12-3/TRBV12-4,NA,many,TGTGCCAGCAGTTTCGGGCAGGGATCATCCTACGAGCAGTACTTC,CASSFGQGSSYEQYF
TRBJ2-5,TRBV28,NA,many,TGTGCCAGCAGTTGGGTATGGGGCGGACAAGAGACCCAGTACTTC,CASSWVWGGQETQYF
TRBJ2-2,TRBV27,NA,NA,TGTGCCAGCAGTGGGGGTATAATGACCGGGGAGCTGTTTTTT,CASSGGIMTGELFF
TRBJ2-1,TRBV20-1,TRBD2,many,TGCAGTGCTAGGCCTTGGGGAGGGGACTCCTACAATGAGCAGTTCTTC,CSARPWGGDSYNEQFF
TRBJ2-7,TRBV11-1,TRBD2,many,TGTGCCAGCAGCTTAGAGTCTAGCGGCAGCTACGAGCAGTACTTC,CASSLESSGSYEQYF
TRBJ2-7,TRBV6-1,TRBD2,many,TGTGCCAGCAGGACAGGACTAGCGGGGCTAACCGCCGAGCAGTACTTC,CASRTGLAGLTAEQYF
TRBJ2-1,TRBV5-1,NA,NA,TGCGCCAGCAGCTCACCCGGACTTAATGAGCAGTTCTTC,CASSSPGLNEQFF